Listed below are T cell receptor beta chains from one sample, sequenced in a study of cytomegalovirus exposure and HLA in healthy donors. Produced via immunoSEQ multiplex PCR; TCRdb's table is partial and in-frame only. The sample records roughly 60,000 clones, more than 90% being singletons. What was sequenced was PBMCs. All receptors derive from a man aged 18-30 years in good health and CMV-seronegative. The CDR3 runs from the conserved cysteine through the conserved F or W.

v_call | cdr3_aa
TRBV14 | CASSQRNRGITGELFF
TRBV4-2 | CASSQDQGEQYF
TRBV9 | CASSAGLAGKIFQETQYF
TRBV6-5 | CASSNPGQGTDTQYF
TRBV5-1 | CASSYDGGGNTEAFF
TRBV4-3 | CASSQGLEGLADSYEQYF
TRBV10-1 | CASSDRGRGRAYEQFF
TRBV5-1 | CASHITGSFGEQYF
TRBV10-3 | CAITPGEGVSYNEQFF
TRBV29-1 | CSVKLAGQDEQFF
TRBV5-1 | CASSLVGQSYEQYF
TRBV5-1 | CASSWRESTGELFF
TRBV4-1 | CASSHGQGATEAFF
TRBV5-4 | CASSHGNSGANVLTF
TRBV7-8 | CASIKREGGYEQYF
TRBV7-6 | CASSLVAAGTDTQYF
TRBV28 | CASLYRSGSTEAFF
TRBV19 | CASSSRDTTYEQYF
TRBV6-4 | CASKAGLGTQYF
TRBV5-1 | CASSWTSGGINEQYF
TRBV27 | CASSPEDPVMDTQYF
TRBV14 | CASSGIGVSTDTQYF
TRBV7-9 | CASSFPPAISGRAGVEQFF
TRBV9 | CASSVKGSVGELFF
TRBV27 | CASSRGIEAFF
TRBV6-6 | CASSPLGQGYEQYF
TRBV30 | CAGHSGYTDTQYF
TRBV4-3 | CASSQDLQWSNYGYTF
TRBV29-1 | CSVSGGANNEQFF
TRBV16 | CASSQSIGGGRTDTQYF
TRBV7-8 | CASSYPTYQETQYF
TRBV7-8 | CASSFTGTSYRDTQYF
TRBV7-2 | CASSPVPQDTQYF
TRBV5-6 | CARPGAKNEKLFF
TRBV11-2 | CASSLVRVPNTQYF
TRBV6-5 | CASSRSGGGYTF
TRBV6-1 | CASIFLGQGATEAFF
TRBV28 | CASSSPWTGSNGYTF
TRBV15 | CATNSERLPQHF
TRBV7-9 | CASSFAGLNTGELFF
TRBV30 | CAWGETSAEQFF
TRBV5-1 | CASSLAPWTSGRLSSYNEQFF
TRBV5-4 | CASSLGHRAIDNYGYTF
TRBV5-1 | CASSLVGSGRWASSYEQYF
TRBV27 | CASSPPRGRDGGETQYF
TRBV27 | CASSLYGTNYEQYF